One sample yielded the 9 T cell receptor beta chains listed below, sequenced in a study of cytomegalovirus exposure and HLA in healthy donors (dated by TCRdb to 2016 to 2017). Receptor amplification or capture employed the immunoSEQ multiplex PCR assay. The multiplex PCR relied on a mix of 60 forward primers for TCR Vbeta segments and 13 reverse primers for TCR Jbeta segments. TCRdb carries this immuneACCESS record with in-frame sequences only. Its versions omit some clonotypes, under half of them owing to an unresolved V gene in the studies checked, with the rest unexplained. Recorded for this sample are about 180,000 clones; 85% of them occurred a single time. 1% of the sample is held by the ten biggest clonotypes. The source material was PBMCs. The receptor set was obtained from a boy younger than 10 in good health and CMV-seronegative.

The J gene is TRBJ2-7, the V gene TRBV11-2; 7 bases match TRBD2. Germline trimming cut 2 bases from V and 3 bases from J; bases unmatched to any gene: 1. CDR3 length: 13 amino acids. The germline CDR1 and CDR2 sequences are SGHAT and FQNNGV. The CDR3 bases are TGTGCCAGCAGCTTATGGGAGGGCTACGAGCAGTACGTC. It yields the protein CASSLWEGYEQYV.

DNA of the CDR3: TGTGCCAGCAGAATGGGACAGGGGGCATACGAGCAGTACTTC. Translated, it gives CASRMGQGAYEQYF. The rearrangement links TRBV6-1 to TRBJ2-7; 12 bases map to TRBD1. The germline CDR1 and CDR2 sequences are MNHNS and SASEGT. The CDR3 runs 14 residues. With V trimmed by 6 bases and J by 4 bases, 4 bases remained unmatched.

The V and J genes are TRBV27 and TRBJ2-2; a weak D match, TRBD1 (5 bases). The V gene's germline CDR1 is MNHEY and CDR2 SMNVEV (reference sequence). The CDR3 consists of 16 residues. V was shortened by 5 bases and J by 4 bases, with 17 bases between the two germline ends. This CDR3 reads CASSQIQGVSTGELFF. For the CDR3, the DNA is TGTGCCAGCAGTCAGATCCAGGGTGTAAGCACCGGGGAGCTGTTTTTT.

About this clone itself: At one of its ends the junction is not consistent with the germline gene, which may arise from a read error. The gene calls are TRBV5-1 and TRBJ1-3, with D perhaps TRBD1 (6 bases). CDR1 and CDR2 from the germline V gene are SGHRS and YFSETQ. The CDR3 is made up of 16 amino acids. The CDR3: CASSLNGQRSGDTIYF. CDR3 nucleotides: TGCGCCAGCAGCTTGAATGGACAGCGGTCTGGAGACACCATATATTTT.

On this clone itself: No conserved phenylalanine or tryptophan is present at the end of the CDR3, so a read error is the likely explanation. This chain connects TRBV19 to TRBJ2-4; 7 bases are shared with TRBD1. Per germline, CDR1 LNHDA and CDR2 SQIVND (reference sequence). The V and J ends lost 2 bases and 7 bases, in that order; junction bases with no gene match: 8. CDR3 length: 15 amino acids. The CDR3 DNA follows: TGTGCCAGTAGTATATTGACAGGGCATATGAACATTCAGTACCTC. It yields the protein CASSILTGHMNIQYL.

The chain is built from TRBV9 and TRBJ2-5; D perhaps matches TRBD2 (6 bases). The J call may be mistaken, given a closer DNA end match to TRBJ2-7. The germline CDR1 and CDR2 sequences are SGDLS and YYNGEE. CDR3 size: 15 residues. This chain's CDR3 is CASSLTGTSSYEQYF. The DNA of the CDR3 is TGTGCCAGCAGCCTGACCGGGACTTCCTCCTACGAGCAGTACTTC.

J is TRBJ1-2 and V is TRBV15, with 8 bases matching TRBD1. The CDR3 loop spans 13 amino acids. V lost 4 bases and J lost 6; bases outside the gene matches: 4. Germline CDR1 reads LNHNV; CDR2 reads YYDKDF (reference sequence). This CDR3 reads CATSKDREDGYTF. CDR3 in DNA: TGTGCCACCAGCAAGGACAGGGAGGATGGCTACACCTTC.

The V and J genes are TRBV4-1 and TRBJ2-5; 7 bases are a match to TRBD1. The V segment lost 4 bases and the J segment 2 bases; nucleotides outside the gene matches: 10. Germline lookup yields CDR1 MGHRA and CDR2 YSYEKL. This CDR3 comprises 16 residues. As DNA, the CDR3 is TGCGCCAGCAGCCTAAACTCCGGGACAGCGCAAGAGACCCAGTACTTC. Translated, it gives CASSLNSGTAQETQYF.

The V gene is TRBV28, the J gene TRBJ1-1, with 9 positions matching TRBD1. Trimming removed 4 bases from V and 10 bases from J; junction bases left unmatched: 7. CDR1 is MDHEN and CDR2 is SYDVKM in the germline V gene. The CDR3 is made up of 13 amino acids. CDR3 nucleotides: TGTGCCAGCAGTTCCGACAGGGGGTGGGGAGCTTTCTTT. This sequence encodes CASSSDRGWGAFF.